The present T cell receptor beta chain was sequenced within a study of cytomegalovirus exposure and HLA in healthy donors. It was with 60 Vbeta and 13 Jbeta primers that the PCR ran. Profiling relied on immunoSEQ multiplex PCR, and the TCRdb table lists in-frame clones only, not all of them. The table lists around 200,000 clones, nearly 80% of them singletons. CDR3 length: 14 amino acids. Trimming took 2 bases from V and 5 from J; bases not matched to a gene: 5. Germline CDR1 reads MDHEN; CDR2 reads SYDVKM. This TCR derives from a man aged 18 to 30 in good health and CMV-seronegative. The J gene is TRBJ2-7, the V gene TRBV28, with 8 bases aligning to TRBD1. What was sequenced was PBMCs. CDR3: CASSLQGAKNEQYF. The CDR3 region has the DNA TGTGCCAGCAGTTTACAGGGGGCAAAGAACGAGCAGTACTTC.